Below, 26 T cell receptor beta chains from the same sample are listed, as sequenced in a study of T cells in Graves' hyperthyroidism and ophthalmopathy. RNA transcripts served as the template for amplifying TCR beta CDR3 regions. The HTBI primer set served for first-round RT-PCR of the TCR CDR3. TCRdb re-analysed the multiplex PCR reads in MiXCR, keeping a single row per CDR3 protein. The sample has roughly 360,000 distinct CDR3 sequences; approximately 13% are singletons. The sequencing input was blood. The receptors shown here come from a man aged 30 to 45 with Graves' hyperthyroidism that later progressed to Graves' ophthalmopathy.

In DNA form, the CDR3 reads TGCGCCAGCAGCCTTCAACCGGGACAGGCTGACCGTGAGCAGTTCTTC. Amino acids: CASSLQPGQADREQFF. The V and J genes are TRBV4-1 and TRBJ2-1; 8 bases map to TRBD1. From germline, CDR1 is MGHRA and CDR2 YSYEKL. V lost 4 bases, J lost 9 bases, and 14 bases stayed unmatched. There are 16 residues in the CDR3.

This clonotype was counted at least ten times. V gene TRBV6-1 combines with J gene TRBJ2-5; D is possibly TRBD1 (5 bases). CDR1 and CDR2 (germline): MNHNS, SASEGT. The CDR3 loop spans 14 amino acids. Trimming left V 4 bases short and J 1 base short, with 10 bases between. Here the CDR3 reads CASSAARAQETQYF. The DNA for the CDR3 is TGTGCCAGCAGTGCCGCCAGGGCCCAAGAGACCCAGTACTTC.

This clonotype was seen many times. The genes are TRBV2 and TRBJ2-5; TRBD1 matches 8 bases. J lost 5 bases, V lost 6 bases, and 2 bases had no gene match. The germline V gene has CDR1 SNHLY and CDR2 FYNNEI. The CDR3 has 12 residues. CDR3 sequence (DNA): TGTGCCAGCAGCCGGGACAGGGAGACCCAGTACTTC. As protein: CASSRDRETQYF.

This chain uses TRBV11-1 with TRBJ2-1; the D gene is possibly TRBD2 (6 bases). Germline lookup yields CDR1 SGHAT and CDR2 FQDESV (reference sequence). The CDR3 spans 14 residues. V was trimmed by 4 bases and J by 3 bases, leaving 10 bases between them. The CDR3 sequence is CASSWGDFYNEQFF. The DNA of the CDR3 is TGTGCCAGCAGCTGGGGGGACTTCTACAATGAGCAGTTCTTC. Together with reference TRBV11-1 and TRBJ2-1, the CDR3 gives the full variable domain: EAEVAQSPRYKITEKSQAVAFWCDPISGHATLYWYRQILGQGPELLVQFQDESVVDDSQLPKDRFSAERLKGVDSTLKIQPAELGDSAMYLCASSWGDFYNEQFFGPGTRLTVL.

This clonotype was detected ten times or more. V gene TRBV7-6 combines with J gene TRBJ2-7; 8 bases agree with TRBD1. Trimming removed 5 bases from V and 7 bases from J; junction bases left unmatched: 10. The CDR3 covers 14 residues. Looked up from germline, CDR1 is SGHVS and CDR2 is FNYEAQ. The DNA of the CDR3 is TGTGCCAGCAGCCAGACAGGGGCGGCAGGGGAGCAGTACTTC. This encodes CASSQTGAAGEQYF.

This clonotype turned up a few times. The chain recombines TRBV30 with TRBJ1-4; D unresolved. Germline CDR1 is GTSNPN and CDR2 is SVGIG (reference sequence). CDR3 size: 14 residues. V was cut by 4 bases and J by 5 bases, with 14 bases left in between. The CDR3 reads CAWTSGNPNEKLFF. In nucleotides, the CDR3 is TGTGCCTGGACCTCGGGGAACCCAAATGAAAAACTGTTTTTT. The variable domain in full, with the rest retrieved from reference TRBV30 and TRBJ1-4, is SQTIHQWPATLVQPVGSPLSLECTVEGTSNPNLYWYRQAAGRGLQLLFYSVGIGQISSEVPQNLSASRPQDRQFILSSKKLLLSDSGFYLCAWTSGNPNEKLFFGSGTQLSVL.

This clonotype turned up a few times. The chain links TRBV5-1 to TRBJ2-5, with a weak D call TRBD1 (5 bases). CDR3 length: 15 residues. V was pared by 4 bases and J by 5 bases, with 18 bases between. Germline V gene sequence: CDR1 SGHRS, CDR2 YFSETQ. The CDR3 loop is CASSPQEPGKETQYF. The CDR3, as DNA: TGCGCCAGCAGCCCCCAGGAGCCAGGGAAGGAGACCCAGTACTTC.

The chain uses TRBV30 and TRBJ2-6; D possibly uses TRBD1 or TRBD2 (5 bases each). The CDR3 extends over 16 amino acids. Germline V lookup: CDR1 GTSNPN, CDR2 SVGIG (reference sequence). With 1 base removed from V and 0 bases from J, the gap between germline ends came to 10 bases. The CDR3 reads CAWSAGTASGANVLTF. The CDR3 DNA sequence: TGTGCCTGGAGTGCCGGGACCGCCTCTGGGGCCAACGTCCTGACTTTC.

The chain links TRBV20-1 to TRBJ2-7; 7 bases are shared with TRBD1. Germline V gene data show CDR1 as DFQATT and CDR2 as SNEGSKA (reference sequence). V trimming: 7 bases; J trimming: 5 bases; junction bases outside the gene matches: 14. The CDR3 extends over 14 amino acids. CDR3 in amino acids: CSVAPTLGTDEQYF. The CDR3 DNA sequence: TGCAGTGTTGCCCCGACGTTGGGGACAGACGAGCAGTACTTC.

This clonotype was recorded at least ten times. CDR3 protein: CASSLDRVFYNEQFF. The CDR3 DNA follows: TGCGCCAGCAGCTTAGACAGGGTGTTCTACAATGAGCAGTTCTTC. The chain employs TRBV5-1 and TRBJ2-1; 7 nucleotides agree with TRBD1. V lost 2 bases, J lost 3 bases, and 5 bases stayed unmatched. Germline loops: CDR1 SGHRS, CDR2 YFSETQ. This CDR3 comprises 15 residues.

CDR3 sequence reads: CASSQEGVWRGARGNEQFF. The CDR3 nucleotides read TGTGCCAGCAGCCAAGAAGGCGTATGGCGCGGGGCGAGAGGGAATGAGCAGTTCTTC. This chain joins TRBV3-1 and TRBJ2-1; D may be TRBD2 (6 bases). Germline V gene lookup returns CDR1 LGHDT and CDR2 YNNKEL (reference sequence). The CDR3 is 19 residues long. Deletions cut 0 bases from V and 7 bases from J, with 25 bases between.

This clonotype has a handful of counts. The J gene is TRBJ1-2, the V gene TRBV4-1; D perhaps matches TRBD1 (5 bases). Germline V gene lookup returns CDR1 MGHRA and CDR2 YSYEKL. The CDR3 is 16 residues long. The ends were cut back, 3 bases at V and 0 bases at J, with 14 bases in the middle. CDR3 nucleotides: TGCGCCAGCAGCCAGACCGGGACGGCCTCTAACTATGGCTACACCTTC. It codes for CASSQTGTASNYGYTF.

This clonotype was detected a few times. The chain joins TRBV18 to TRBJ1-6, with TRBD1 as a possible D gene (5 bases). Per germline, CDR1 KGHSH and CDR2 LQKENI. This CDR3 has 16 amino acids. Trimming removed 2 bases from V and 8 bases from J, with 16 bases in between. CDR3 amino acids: CASSPLAGSMDSPLHF. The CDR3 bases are TGTGCCAGCTCACCATTGGCAGGGTCCATGGATTCACCCCTCCACTTT.

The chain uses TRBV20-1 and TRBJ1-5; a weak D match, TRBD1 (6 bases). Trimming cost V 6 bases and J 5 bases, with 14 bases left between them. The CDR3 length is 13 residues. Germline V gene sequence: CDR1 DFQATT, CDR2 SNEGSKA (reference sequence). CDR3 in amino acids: CSAVGTIDQPQHF. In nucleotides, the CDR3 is TGCAGTGCCGTGGGGACAATCGATCAGCCCCAGCATTTT.

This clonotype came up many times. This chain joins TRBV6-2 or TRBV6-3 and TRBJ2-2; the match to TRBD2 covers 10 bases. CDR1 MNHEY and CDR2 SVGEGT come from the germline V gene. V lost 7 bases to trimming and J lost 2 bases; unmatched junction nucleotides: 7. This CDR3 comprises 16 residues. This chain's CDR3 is CASTLLAGVNTGELFF. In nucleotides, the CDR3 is TGTGCCAGCACCCTCCTAGCGGGGGTAAACACCGGGGAGCTGTTTTTT.

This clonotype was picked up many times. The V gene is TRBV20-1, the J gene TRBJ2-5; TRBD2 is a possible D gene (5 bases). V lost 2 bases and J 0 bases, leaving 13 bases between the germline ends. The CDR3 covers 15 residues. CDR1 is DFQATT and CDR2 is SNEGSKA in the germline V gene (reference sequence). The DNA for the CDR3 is TGCAGTGCTAGATCCATAGCGACGAACCAAGAGACCCAGTACTTC. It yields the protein CSARSIATNQETQYF.

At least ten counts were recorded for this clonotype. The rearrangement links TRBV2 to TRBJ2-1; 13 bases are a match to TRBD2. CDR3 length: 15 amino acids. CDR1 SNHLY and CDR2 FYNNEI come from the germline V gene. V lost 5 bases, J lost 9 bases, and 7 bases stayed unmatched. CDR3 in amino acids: CASSYPGLAGFEQFF. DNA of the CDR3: TGTGCCAGCAGTTACCCGGGACTAGCGGGGTTTGAGCAGTTCTTC.

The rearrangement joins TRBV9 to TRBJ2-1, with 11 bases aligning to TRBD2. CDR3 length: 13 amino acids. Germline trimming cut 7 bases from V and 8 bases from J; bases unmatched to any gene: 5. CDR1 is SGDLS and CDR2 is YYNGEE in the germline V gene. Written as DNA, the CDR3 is TGTGCCAGCGGGACTAGCGGCTTTGATGAGCAGTTCTTC. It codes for CASGTSGFDEQFF.

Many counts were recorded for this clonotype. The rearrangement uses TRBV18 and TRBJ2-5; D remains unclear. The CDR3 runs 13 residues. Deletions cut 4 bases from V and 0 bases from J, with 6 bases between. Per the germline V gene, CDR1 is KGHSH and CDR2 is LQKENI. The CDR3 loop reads CASSLHHQETQYF. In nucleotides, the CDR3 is TGTGCCAGCTCACTTCACCACCAAGAGACCCAGTACTTC.

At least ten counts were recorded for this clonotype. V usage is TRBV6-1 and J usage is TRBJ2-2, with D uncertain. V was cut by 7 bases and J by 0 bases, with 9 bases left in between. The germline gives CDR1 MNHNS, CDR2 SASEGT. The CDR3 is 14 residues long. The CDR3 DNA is TGTGCCAGCATGGTGACCCCGAACACCGGGGAGCTGTTTTTT. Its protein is CASMVTPNTGELFF.

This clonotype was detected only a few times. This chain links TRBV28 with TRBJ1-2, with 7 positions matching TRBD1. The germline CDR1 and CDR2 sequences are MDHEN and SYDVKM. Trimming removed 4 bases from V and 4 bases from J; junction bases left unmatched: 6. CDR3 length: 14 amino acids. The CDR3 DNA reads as TGTGCCAGCAGTTCTACAGGGGTTAGCTATGGCTACACCTTC. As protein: CASSSTGVSYGYTF.

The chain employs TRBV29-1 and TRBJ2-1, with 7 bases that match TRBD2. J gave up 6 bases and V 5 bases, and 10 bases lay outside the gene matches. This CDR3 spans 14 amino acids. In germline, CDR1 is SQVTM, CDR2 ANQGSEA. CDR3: CSVLAGVVSNEQFF. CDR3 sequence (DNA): TGCAGCGTTCTGGCGGGGGTTGTCTCCAATGAGCAGTTCTTC.

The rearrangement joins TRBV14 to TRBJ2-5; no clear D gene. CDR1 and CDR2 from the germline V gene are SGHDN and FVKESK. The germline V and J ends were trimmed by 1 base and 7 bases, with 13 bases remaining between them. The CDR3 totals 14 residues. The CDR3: CASSQAISPGTQYF. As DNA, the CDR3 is TGTGCCAGCAGCCAAGCTATCTCACCCGGGACCCAGTACTTC. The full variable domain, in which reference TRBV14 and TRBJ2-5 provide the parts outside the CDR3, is EAGVTQFPSHSVIEKGQTVTLRCDPISGHDNLYWYRRVMGKEIKFLLHFVKESKQDESGMPNNRFLAERTGGTYSTLKVQPAELEDSGVYFCASSQAISPGTQYFGPGTRLLVL.

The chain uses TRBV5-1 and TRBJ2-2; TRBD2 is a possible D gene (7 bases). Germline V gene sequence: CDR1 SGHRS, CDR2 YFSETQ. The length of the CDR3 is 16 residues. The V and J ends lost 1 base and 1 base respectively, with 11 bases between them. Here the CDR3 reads CASSLRGGRNTGELFF. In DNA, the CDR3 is TGCGCCAGCAGCTTGAGGGGGGGAAGGAACACCGGGGAGCTGTTTTTT.

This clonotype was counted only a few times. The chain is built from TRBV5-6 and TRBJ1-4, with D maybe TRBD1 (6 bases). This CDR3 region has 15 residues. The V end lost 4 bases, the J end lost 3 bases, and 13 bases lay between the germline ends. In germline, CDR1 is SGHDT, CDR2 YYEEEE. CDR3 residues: CASSHPGQPNEKLFF. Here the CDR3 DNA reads TGTGCCAGCAGCCACCCGGGACAACCTAATGAAAAACTGTTTTTT.

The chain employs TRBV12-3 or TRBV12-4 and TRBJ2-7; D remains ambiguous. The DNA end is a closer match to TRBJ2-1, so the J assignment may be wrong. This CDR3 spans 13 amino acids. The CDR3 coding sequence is TGTGCCAGCAGTTTAACCCCGGCCTACGAGCAGTTCTTC. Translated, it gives CASSLTPAYEQFF.